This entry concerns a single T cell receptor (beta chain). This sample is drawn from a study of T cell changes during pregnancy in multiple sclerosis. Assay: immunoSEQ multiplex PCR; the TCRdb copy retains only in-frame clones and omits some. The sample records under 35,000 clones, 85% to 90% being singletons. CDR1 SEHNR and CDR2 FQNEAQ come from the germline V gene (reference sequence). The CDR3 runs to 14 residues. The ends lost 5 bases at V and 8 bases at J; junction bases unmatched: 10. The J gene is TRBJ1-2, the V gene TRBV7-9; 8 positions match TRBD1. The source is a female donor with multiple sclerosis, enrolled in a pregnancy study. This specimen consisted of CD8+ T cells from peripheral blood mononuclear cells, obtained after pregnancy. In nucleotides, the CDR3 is TGTGCCAGCAGCCATGAATTGCAGGGGGCCGGCTACACCTTC. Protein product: CASSHELQGAGYTF.